These 22 T cell receptor beta chains came from one sample sequenced in a study of T-cell memory formation after mild COVID-19. TCRdb called the 5' RACE reads again in MiXCR, with one record for every CDR3 protein. The profile shows a few hundred thousand distinct CDR3 sequences, roughly 18% of them singletons. Sequencing used PBMCs or a T cell subset sorted from them (not recorded which). Receptors were obtained from a man younger than 30 who had mild COVID-19 (a few samples of this study predate the infection). Cell type and time point are not known.

The sample holds a few counts of this clonotype. The chain employs TRBV12-3 or TRBV12-4 and TRBJ1-5; maybe TRBD1 (6 bases). V was trimmed by 2 bases and J by 3 bases, leaving 8 bases between them. CDR3 length equals 14 residues. The CDR3 DNA reads TGTGCCAGCAGTTTACAGGGGTACAATCAGCCCCAGCATTTT. Its protein is CASSLQGYNQPQHF.

V is TRBV29-1 and J is TRBJ1-5; possibly TRBD1 for D (5 bases). Trimming pared 3 bases from V and 6 bases from J, leaving 12 bases between. Per germline, CDR1 SQVTM and CDR2 ANQGSEA. The CDR3 totals 13 residues. CDR3 nucleotides: TGCAGCGTTGAGTCGGGGGAAGGTCAGCCCCAGCATTTT. Translated, it gives CSVESGEGQPQHF.

This clonotype was detected only a few times. The chain is built from TRBV2 and TRBJ2-5; the D is unclear. Germline lookup yields CDR1 SNHLY and CDR2 FYNNEI. The CDR3 extends over 13 amino acids. Trimming removed 3 bases at V and 3 bases at J, with 8 bases between. CDR3 loop: CASSDRRKETQYF. The CDR3 nucleotides read TGTGCCAGCAGTGATCGCAGGAAAGAGACCCAGTACTTC.

This clonotype turned up a few times. This rearrangement joins TRBV18 to TRBJ2-1; 7 bases match TRBD1. Germline trimming cut 6 bases from V and 8 bases from J; bases unmatched to any gene: 10. The germline V gene encodes CDR1 KGHSH and CDR2 LQKENI. The CDR3 runs 14 residues. The CDR3 reads CASSAIQGTDEQFF. CDR3 in DNA: TGTGCCAGCTCCGCGATACAGGGGACGGATGAGCAGTTCTTC.

J is TRBJ1-1 and V is TRBV27; D ambiguous. The germline CDR1 and CDR2 sequences are MNHEY and SMNVEV (reference sequence). CDR3 length: 13 amino acids. The V end lost 3 bases, the J end lost 3 bases, and 8 bases lay between the germline ends. CDR3 in DNA: TGTGCCAGCAGTTTCCCGGGCTACACTGAAGCTTTCTTT. This gives the protein CASSFPGYTEAFF.

This clonotype was counted between two and nine times. This chain connects TRBV7-2 to TRBJ2-1, with 15 bases matching TRBD2. Germline V gives CDR1 SGHTA, CDR2 FQGNSA. With V trimmed by 6 bases and J by 10 bases, 1 base remained unmatched. The CDR3 totals 13 residues. CDR3 in DNA: TGTGCCAGCAGGGGACTAGCGGGGGGCGAGCAGTTCTTC. Amino acids: CASRGLAGGEQFF. Filled out from reference TRBV7-2 and TRBJ2-1, the complete variable domain reads GAGVSQSPSNKVTEKGKDVELRCDPISGHTALYWYRQSLGQGLEFLIYFQGNSAPDKSGLPSDRFSAERTGGSVSTLTIQRTQQEDSAVYLCASRGLAGGEQFFGPGTRLTVL.

This clonotype was picked up a small number of times. V usage is TRBV5-1 and J usage is TRBJ1-6, with D hard to call. The CDR3 has 14 amino acids. CDR1 is SGHRS and CDR2 is YFSETQ in the germline V gene. Trimming cost V 4 bases and J 5 bases, with 10 bases left between them. The DNA of the CDR3 is TGCGCCAGCAGCAAGGACGGAAATAATTCACCCCTCCACTTT. This codes for CASSKDGNNSPLHF.

This clonotype occurred once. The rearrangement uses TRBV5-6 and TRBJ2-3, with 11 bases lining up with TRBD2. The CDR3 totals 16 residues. The J segment lost 8 bases and the V segment lost 3 bases, leaving 11 bases of the junction unmatched. Germline CDR1 and CDR2: SGHDT and YYEEEE. The CDR3 DNA follows: TGTGCCAGCAGCTGGAGTCCCGGGACTAGCGGAGGTACGCAGTATTTT. It codes for CASSWSPGTSGGTQYF.

This clonotype has more than one count but fewer than ten. CDR3 bases: TGTGCCAGCAGCTTGGGACAGGGGAGAACTGAAGCTTTCTTT. This translates into CASSLGQGRTEAFF. The chain joins TRBV5-8 to TRBJ1-1, with 8 bases lining up with TRBD1. V shed 0 bases and J 5 bases; nucleotides not matched to a gene: 3. Per the germline V gene, CDR1 is SGHTS and CDR2 is YDEGEE. This CDR3 has 14 amino acids.

In this sample, this clonotype turned up a few times. This chain joins TRBV6-2 or TRBV6-3 and TRBJ2-2; 8 nucleotides align to TRBD1. Per germline, CDR1 MNHEY and CDR2 SVGEGT. J gave up 7 bases and V 4 bases, and 11 bases lay outside the gene matches. The CDR3 covers 16 residues. The CDR3 is CASSSSGTGRIGELFF. CDR3 nucleotides: TGTGCCAGCAGTTCCTCCGGGACAGGTCGTATCGGGGAGCTGTTTTTT.

This clonotype has a handful of counts. V gene TRBV4-2 combines with J gene TRBJ2-1; TRBD2 matches 10 bases. The CDR3 totals 15 residues. Trimming removed 5 bases from V and 8 bases from J; junction bases left unmatched: 9. The germline CDR1 and CDR2 sequences are LGHNA and YNFKEQ. CDR3 protein: CASSAPERGGHEQFF. CDR3 DNA sequence: TGTGCCAGCAGCGCCCCTGAGCGGGGGGGCCATGAGCAGTTCTTC.

The rearrangement uses TRBV4-3 and TRBJ2-7, with a tentative D call TRBD2 (6 bases). CDR3 length equals 14 residues. V gave up 4 bases and J gave up 3 bases, with 13 bases separating them. Germline V lookup: CDR1 LGHNA, CDR2 YSLEER. DNA for the CDR3: TGCGCCAGCAGCCCACGACCGGGAGACTACGAGCAGTACTTC. Its translation: CASSPRPGDYEQYF.

This clonotype was found a few times. This chain connects TRBV5-1 to TRBJ1-1, with D possibly TRBD1 on 5 matching bases. Germline V gene sequence: CDR1 SGHRS, CDR2 YFSETQ. V lost 0 bases and J lost 6, with 21 bases in between. The CDR3 is made up of 17 amino acids. Here the CDR3 reads CASSLAPPGTVKSEAFF. The CDR3 bases are TGCGCCAGCAGCTTGGCGCCCCCCGGGACCGTGAAGTCTGAAGCTTTCTTT.

The gene calls are TRBV15 and TRBJ1-1, with D tentatively TRBD1 (5 bases). The V gene's germline CDR1 is LNHNV and CDR2 YYDKDF (reference sequence). Deletions cut 0 bases from V and 7 bases from J, with 15 bases between. The CDR3 totals 15 residues. CDR3 sequence: CATSRDPSGGSEAFF. CDR3 nucleotides: TGTGCCACCAGCAGAGATCCGTCGGGGGGAAGTGAAGCTTTCTTT.

The rearrangement links TRBV6-1 to TRBJ1-4; D gene uncertain. V lost 0 bases to trimming and J lost 7 bases, with 12 bases between them. This CDR3 region has 15 residues. The germline gives CDR1 MNHNS, CDR2 SASEGT. In nucleotides, the CDR3 is TGTGCCAGCAGTGAAGCTAGAGGGTGGTTTGAAAAACTGTTTTTT. Translating it yields CASSEARGWFEKLFF.

This clonotype was seen just once. The rearrangement uses TRBV7-8 and TRBJ1-3; D may be TRBD1 (5 bases). Germline assignment: CDR1 SGHVS and CDR2 FQNEAQ. Trimming left V 2 bases short and J 3 bases short, with 11 bases between. This CDR3 is built from 15 residues. CDR3 DNA sequence: TGTGCCAGCAGCTTACTGGGGGTCGGTGGAAACACCATATATTTT. Protein: CASSLLGVGGNTIYF.

This clonotype was seen a handful of times. V and J are TRBV20-1 and TRBJ1-5, with D possibly being TRBD1 (5 bases). Germline V gene lookup returns CDR1 DFQATT and CDR2 SNEGSKA (reference sequence). V was trimmed by 1 base and J by 7 bases, leaving 11 bases between them. The CDR3 runs 13 residues. CDR3 DNA sequence: TGCAGTGCTAGAGCGTCAGGGCAACAGCCCCAGCATTTT. It specifies CSARASGQQPQHF.

DNA for the CDR3: TGTGCCAGCTCACCAGGCGCAGGGCTGGGTTCACCCCTCCACTTT. Amino acid sequence: CASSPGAGLGSPLHF. This chain uses TRBV18 with TRBJ1-6; D might be TRBD1 (5 bases). The CDR3 consists of 15 residues. Per germline, CDR1 KGHSH and CDR2 LQKENI. Between the trimmed V and J ends, which lost 2 bases and 9 bases, there was a span of 14 bases.

The chain carries TRBV4-3 and TRBJ1-6, with no clear D. Germline V gene data show CDR1 as LGHNA and CDR2 as YSLEER. With 0 bases removed from V and 7 bases from J, the gap between germline ends came to 4 bases. This CDR3 contains 13 residues. Written as DNA, the CDR3 is TGCGCCAGCAGCCAAGAAACGAATTCACCCCTCCACTTT. Translated, it gives CASSQETNSPLHF.

The chain carries TRBV5-1 and TRBJ1-1; D gene ambiguous. Trimming took off 4 bases at V and 1 base at J, with 11 bases between the two ends. CDR1 is SGHRS, CDR2 YFSETQ, per germline. The CDR3 is 14 amino acids. CDR3 region: CASSPIPQNTEAFF. CDR3 DNA sequence: TGCGCCAGCAGCCCAATCCCCCAGAACACTGAAGCTTTCTTT.

This clonotype was counted only a few times. This sequence joins TRBV6-2 or TRBV6-3 and TRBJ1-1, with D possibly matching TRBD1 (6 bases). This CDR3 spans 16 amino acids. V was pared by 6 bases and J by 0 bases, with 17 bases between. The germline gives CDR1 MNHEY, CDR2 SVGEGT. The CDR3 nucleotides are TGTGCCAGCAGCCCCCCCGAACAGGGTATGAACACTGAAGCTTTCTTT. Amino acid sequence: CASSPPEQGMNTEAFF.

The rearrangement links TRBV18 to TRBJ2-5; possibly TRBD1 or TRBD2 for D (5 bases each). CDR1 and CDR2 (germline): KGHSH, LQKENI. The CDR3 consists of 15 residues. Trimming took off 3 bases at V and 5 bases at J, with 16 bases between the two ends. CDR3 in DNA: TGTGCCAGCTCACCGCGAAGTCGAGGGGCGGAGACCCAGTACTTC. It is translated as CASSPRSRGAETQYF.